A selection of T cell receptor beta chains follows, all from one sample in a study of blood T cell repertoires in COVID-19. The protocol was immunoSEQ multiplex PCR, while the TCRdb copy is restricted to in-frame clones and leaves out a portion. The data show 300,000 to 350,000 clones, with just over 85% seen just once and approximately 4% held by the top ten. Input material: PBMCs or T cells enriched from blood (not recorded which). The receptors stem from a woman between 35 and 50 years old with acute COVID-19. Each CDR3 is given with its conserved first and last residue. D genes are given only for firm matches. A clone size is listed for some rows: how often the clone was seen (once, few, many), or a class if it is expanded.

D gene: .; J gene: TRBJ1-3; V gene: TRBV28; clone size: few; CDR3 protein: CASSYESREENSGNTIYF; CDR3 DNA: TGTGCCAGCAGTTATGAATCAAGGGAGGAGAACTCTGGAAACACCATATATTTT
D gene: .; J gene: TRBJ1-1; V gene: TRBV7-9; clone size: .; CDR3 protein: CASSPGFRRGDTEAFF; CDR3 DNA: TGTGCCAGCAGCCCAGGGTTTCGGCGGGGAGACACTGAAGCTTTCTTT
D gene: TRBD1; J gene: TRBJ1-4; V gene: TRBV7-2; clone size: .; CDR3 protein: CASNKDRARLHNEKLFF; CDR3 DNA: TGTGCCAGCAACAAGGACAGGGCCCGGTTACATAATGAAAAACTGTTTTTT
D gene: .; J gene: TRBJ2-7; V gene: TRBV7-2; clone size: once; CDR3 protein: CASSTMTGLFKYEQYF; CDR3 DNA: TGTGCCAGCAGCACCATGACAGGCCTCTTTAAATACGAGCAGTACTTC
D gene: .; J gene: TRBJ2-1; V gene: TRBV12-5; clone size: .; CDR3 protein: CASGLVAGINEQFF; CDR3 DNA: TGTGCTAGTGGTTTGGTCGCGGGAATCAATGAGCAGTTCTTC
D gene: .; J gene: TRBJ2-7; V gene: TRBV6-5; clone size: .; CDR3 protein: CASSYTSDSSYEQYF; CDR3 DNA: TGTGCCAGCAGTTACACTTCGGACAGCTCCTACGAGCAGTACTTC
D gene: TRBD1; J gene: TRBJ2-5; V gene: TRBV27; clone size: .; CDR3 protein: CASSLVGQETQYF; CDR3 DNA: TGTGCCAGCAGTTTGGTGGGACAGGAGACCCAGTACTTC
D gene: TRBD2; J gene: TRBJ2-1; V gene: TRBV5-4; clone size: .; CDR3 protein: CASEGTSGYNEQFF; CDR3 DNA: TGTGCCAGCGAAGGGACTAGCGGTTACAATGAGCAGTTCTTC
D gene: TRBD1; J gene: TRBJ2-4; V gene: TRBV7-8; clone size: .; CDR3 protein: CASSLDRVMNIQYF; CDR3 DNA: TGTGCCAGCAGCTTGGACAGGGTAATGAACATTCAGTACTTC
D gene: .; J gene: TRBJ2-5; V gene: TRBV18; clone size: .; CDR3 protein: CASSLLTGTYETQYF; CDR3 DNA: TGTGCCAGCTCACTACTGACAGGCACATACGAGACCCAGTACTTC
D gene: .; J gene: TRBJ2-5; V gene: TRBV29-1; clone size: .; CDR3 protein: CSVAIGLTRETQYF; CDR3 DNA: TGCAGCGTTGCGATCGGACTAACTCGGGAGACCCAGTACTTC
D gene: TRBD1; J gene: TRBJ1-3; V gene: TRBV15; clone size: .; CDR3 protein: CATSRGSIGGPSGNTIYF; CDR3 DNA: TGTGCCACCAGCAGAGGATCCATAGGGGGCCCCTCTGGAAACACCATATATTTT
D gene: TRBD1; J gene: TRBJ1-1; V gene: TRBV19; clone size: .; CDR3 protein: CASSFGQGVTEAFF; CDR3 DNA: TGTGCCAGTAGTTTCGGACAGGGAGTTACTGAAGCTTTCTTT
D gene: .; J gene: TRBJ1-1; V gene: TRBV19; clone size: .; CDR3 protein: CASSIGTRVVITEAFF; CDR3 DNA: TGTGCCAGTAGTATAGGTACTAGGGTGGTGATCACTGAAGCTTTCTTT
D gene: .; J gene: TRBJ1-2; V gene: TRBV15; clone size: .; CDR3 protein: CATSRDPDSYYGYTF; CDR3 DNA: TGTGCCACCAGCAGAGATCCGGACAGCTACTATGGCTACACCTTC
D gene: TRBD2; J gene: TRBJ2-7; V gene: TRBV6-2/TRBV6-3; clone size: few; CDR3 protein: CASSQWTSGSSYEQYF; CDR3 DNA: TGTGCCAGCAGCCAATGGACTAGCGGGTCCTCCTACGAGCAGTACTTC
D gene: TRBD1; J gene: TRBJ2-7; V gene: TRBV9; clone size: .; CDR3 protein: CASSVGDSLRSYEQYF; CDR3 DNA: TGTGCCAGCAGCGTCGGGGACAGCCTCCGCTCCTACGAGCAGTACTTC
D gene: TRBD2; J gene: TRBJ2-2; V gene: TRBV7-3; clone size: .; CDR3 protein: CASSLKAGGNTGELFF; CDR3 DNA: TGTGCCAGCAGCTTAAAGGCGGGGGGAAACACCGGGGAGCTGTTTTTT
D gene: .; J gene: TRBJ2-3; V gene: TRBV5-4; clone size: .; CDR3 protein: CASSLAGGQDSQYF; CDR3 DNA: TGTGCCAGCAGCTTGGCCGGCGGGCAGGATTCGCAGTATTTT
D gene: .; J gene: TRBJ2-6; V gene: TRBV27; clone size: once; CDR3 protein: CASSSVSGANVLTF; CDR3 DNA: TGTGCCAGCAGTTCGGTCTCTGGGGCCAACGTCCTGACTTTC
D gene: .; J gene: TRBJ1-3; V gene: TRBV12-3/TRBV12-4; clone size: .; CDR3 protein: CISGGDGNTIYF; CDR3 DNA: TGTATTTCGGGGGGCGACGGAAACACCATATATTTT
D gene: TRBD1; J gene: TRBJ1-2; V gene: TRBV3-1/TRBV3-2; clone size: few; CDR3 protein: CASSQEDRDIGYTF; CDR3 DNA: TGTGCCAGCAGCCAAGAGGACAGGGATATTGGCTACACCTTC